This entry is about one TCR beta chain. The data belong to a study of T cells expressing NK-cell markers. The CDR3 is made up of 11 amino acids. Per the germline V gene, CDR1 is LGHDT and CDR2 is YNNKEL (reference sequence). From its re-call of the 5' RACE reads, TCRdb lists each CDR3 protein once, without DNA. Its table records about 390,000 distinct CDR3 sequences. The clonotype originates from a woman aged 50 to 60 in good health. Sequenced material: blood T cells: a sorted CD56 or NKG2C T cell subset, CD4+ or CD8+ T cells, or bulk PBMC T cells (not recorded which). The J gene is TRBJ2-2, the V gene TRBV3-1. The CDR3 sequence: CASSHSGELFF. The full variable domain, with the rest looked up from reference TRBV3-1 and TRBJ2-2, is DTAVSQTPKYLVTQMGNDKSIKCEQNLGHDTMYWYKQDSKKFLKIMFSYNNKELIINETVPNRFSPKSPDKAHLNLHINSLELGDSAVYFCASSHSGELFFGEGSRLTVL.